The 3 T cell receptor beta chains given below trace back to one sample, sequenced in a study of blood T cells in healthy people across ages. A second PCR of 7 to 11 cycles used a sample-barcoded 5' primer and a J-beta primer mix. TCRdb independently ran MiXCR on the 5' RACE reads; one entry per CDR3 protein. The sample shows 700,000 or so distinct CDR3 sequences, 22% of them seen only once. Sequenced input: blood. These receptors were obtained from a man between 65 and 79 years old in good health.

This clonotype was observed a handful of times. The V gene is TRBV3-1, the J gene TRBJ2-6; perhaps TRBD2 as D (6 bases). The germline V gene encodes CDR1 LGHDT and CDR2 YNNKEL (reference sequence). The CDR3 runs 16 residues. Trimming shortened V by 5 bases and J by 0 bases, and 11 bases separated the two germline ends. This CDR3 is CASSSRELSGANVLTF. In DNA form, the CDR3 reads TGTGCCAGCAGCTCCCGGGAGCTCTCTGGGGCCAACGTCCTGACTTTC. Full variable domain (missing parts from reference TRBV3-1 and TRBJ2-6): DTAVSQTPKYLVTQMGNDKSIKCEQNLGHDTMYWYKQDSKKFLKIMFSYNNKELIINETVPNRFSPKSPDKAHLNLHINSLELGDSAVYFCASSSRELSGANVLTFGAGSRLTVL.

This chain uses TRBV5-1 with TRBJ1-4, with D perhaps matching TRBD1 (5 bases). Germline values: CDR1 SGHRS, CDR2 YFSETQ. The CDR3 runs to 15 residues. Trimming pared 1 base from V and 8 bases from J, leaving 15 bases between. For the CDR3, the DNA is TGCGCCAGCAGCTTGTTGTCCAGGGTAGGGGAAAAACTGTTTTTT. Protein product: CASSLLSRVGEKLFF. Full variable domain (remainder filled in from reference TRBV5-1 and TRBJ1-4): KAGVTQTPRYLIKTRGQQVTLSCSPISGHRSVSWYQQTPGQGLQFLFEYFSETQRNKGNFPGRFSGRQFSNSRSEMNVSTLELGDSALYLCASSLLSRVGEKLFFGSGTQLSVL.

In this sample, this clonotype turned up a few times. CDR3 sequence: CATSGGDTDTQYF. As DNA, the CDR3 is TGTGCCACAAGCGGGGGGGACACAGATACGCAGTATTTT. The chain carries TRBV7-9 and TRBJ2-3, with TRBD2 matching over 10 bases. Germline lookup yields CDR1 SEHNR and CDR2 FQNEAQ (reference sequence). Losses at the gene ends were 10 bases for V and 2 bases for J; bases not matched to a gene: 3. The length of the CDR3 is 13 residues.